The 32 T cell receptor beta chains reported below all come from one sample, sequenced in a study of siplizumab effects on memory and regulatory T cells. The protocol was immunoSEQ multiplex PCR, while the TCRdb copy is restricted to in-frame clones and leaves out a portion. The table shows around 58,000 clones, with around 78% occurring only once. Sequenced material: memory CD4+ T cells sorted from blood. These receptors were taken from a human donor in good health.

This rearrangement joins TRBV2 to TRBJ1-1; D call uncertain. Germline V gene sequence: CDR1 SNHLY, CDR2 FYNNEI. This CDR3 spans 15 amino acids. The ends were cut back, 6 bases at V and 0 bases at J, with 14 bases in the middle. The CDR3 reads CASRRPTYLNTEAFF. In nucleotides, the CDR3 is TGTGCCAGCAGGAGGCCTACCTATCTGAACACTGAAGCTTTCTTT.

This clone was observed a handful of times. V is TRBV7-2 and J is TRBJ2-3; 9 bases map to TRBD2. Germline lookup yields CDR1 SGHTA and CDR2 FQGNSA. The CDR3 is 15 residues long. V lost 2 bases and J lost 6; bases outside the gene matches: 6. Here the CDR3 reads CASSLIAGAGDTQYF. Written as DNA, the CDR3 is TGTGCCAGCAGCTTAATAGCGGGGGCAGGGGATACGCAGTATTTT.

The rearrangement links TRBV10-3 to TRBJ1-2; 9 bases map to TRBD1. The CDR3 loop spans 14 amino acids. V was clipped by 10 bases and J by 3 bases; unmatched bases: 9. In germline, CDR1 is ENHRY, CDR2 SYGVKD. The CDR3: CATWTGVYDYGYTF. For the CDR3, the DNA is TGTGCCACGTGGACAGGGGTATATGACTATGGCTACACCTTC.

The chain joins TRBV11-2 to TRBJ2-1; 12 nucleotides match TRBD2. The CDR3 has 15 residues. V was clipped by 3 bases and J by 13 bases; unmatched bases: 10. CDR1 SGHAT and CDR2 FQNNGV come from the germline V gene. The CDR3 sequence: CASSFPGLAGDFQFF. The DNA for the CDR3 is TGTGCCAGCAGCTTTCCGGGACTAGCGGGCGACTTTCAGTTCTTC. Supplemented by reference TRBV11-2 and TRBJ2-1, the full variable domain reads EAGVAQSPRYKIIEKRQSVAFWCNPISGHATLYWYQQILGQGPKLLIQFQNNGVVDDSQLPKDRFSAERLKGVDSTLKIQPAKLEDSAVYLCASSFPGLAGDFQFFGPGTRLTVL.

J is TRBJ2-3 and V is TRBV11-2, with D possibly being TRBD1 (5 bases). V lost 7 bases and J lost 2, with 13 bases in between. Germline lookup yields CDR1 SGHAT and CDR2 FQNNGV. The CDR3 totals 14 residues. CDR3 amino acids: CASKKQVTTDTQYF. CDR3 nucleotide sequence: TGTGCCAGCAAAAAACAGGTCACCACAGATACGCAGTATTTT. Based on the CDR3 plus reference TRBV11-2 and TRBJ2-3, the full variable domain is EAGVAQSPRYKIIEKRQSVAFWCNPISGHATLYWYQQILGQGPKLLIQFQNNGVVDDSQLPKDRFSAERLKGVDSTLKIQPAKLEDSAVYLCASKKQVTTDTQYFGPGTRLTVL.

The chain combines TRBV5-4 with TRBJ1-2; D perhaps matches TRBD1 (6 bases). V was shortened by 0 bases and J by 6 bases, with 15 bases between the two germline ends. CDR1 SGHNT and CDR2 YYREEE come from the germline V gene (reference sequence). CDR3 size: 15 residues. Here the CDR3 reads CASSLVGGPRDGYTF. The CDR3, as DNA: TGTGCCAGCAGCTTGGTTGGGGGGCCTCGGGATGGCTACACCTTC.

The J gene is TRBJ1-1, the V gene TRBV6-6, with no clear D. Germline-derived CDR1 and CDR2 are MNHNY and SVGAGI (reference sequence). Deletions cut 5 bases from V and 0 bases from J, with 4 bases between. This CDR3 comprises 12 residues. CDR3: CASSRLNTEAFF. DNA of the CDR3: TGTGCCAGCAGTCGGCTGAACACTGAAGCTTTCTTT.

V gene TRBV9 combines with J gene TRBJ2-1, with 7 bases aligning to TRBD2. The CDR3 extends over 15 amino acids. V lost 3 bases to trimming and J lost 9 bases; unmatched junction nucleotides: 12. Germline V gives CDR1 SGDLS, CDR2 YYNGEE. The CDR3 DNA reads TGTGCCAGCAGCGGGGGGACTATTGGGAGCGTTGAGCAGTTCTTC. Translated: CASSGGTIGSVEQFF.

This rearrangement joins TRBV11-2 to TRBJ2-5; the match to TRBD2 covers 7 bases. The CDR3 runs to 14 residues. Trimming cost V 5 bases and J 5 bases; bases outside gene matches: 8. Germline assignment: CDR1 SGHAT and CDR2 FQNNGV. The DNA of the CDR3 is TGTGCCAGCAGCCCCGGACTAGTGTGGGAGACCCAGTACTTC. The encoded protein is CASSPGLVWETQYF.

CDR3 bases: TGTGCCAGTAGTCTCTTAGCGGGAGGGCCTAGGGCCGGGGAGCTGTTTTTT. Amino acids: CASSLLAGGPRAGELFF. This rearrangement joins TRBV19 to TRBJ2-2, with 11 bases matching TRBD2. The V gene's germline CDR1 is LNHDA and CDR2 SQIVND (reference sequence). The V segment lost 5 bases and the J segment 6 bases; nucleotides outside the gene matches: 11. This CDR3 is 17 amino acids long.

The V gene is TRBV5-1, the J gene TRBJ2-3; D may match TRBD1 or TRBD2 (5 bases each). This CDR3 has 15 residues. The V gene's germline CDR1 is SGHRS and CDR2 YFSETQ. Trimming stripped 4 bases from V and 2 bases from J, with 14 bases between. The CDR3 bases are TGCGCCAGCAGCATTGGGACCCGAAACACAGATACGCAGTATTTT. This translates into CASSIGTRNTDTQYF. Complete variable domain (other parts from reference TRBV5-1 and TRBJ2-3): KAGVTQTPRYLIKTRGQQVTLSCSPISGHRSVSWYQQTPGQGLQFLFEYFSETQRNKGNFPGRFSGRQFSNSRSEMNVSTLELGDSALYLCASSIGTRNTDTQYFGPGTRLTVL.

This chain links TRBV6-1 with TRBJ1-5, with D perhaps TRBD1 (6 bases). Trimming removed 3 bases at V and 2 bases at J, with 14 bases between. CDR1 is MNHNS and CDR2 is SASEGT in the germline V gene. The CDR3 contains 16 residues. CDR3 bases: TGTGCCAGCAGTGAGCGGGGGGCGTACGGCAATCAGCCCCAGCATTTT. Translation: CASSERGAYGNQPQHF.

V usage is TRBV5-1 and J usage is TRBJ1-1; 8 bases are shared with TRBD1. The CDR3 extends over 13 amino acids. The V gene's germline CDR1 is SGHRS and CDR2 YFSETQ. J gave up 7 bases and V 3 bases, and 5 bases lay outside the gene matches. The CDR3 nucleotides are TGCGCCAGCAGCTCCCAGGGGGCGGATGAAGCTTTCTTT. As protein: CASSSQGADEAFF.

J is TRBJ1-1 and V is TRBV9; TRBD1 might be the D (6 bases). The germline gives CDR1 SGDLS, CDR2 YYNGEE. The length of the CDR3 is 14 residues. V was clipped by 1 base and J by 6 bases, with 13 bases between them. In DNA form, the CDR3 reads TGTGCCAGCAGCGTACACACTACAGGGCCTGAAGCTTTCTTT. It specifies CASSVHTTGPEAFF.

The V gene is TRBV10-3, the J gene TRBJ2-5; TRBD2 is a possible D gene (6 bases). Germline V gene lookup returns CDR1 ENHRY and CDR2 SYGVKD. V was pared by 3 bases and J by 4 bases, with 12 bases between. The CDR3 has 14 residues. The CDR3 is CAISDGQEGETQYF. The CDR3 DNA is TGTGCCATCAGTGACGGTCAGGAGGGAGAGACCCAGTACTTC.

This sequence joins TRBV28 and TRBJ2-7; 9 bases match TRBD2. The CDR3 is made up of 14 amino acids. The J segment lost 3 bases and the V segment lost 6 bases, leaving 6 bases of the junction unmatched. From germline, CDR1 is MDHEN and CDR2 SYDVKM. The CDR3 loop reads CASRPTSGSYEQYF. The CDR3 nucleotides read TGTGCCAGCAGACCGACTAGCGGAAGCTACGAGCAGTACTTC.

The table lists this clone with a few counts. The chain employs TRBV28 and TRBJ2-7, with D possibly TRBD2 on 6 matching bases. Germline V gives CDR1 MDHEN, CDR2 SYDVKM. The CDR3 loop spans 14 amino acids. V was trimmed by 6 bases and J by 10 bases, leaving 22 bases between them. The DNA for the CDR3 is TGTGCCAGCAGCCAACCCCCCACTAGCTTTCCCCAGTACTTC. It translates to CASSQPPTSFPQYF. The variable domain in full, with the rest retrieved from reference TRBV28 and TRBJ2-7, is DVKVTQSSRYLVKRTGEKVFLECVQDMDHENMFWYRQDPGLGLRLIYFSYDVKMKEKGDIPEGYSVSREKKERFSLILESASTNQTSMYLCASSQPPTSFPQYFGPGTRLTVT.

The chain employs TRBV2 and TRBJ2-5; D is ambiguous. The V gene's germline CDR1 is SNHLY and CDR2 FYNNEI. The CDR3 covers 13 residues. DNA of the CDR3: TGTGGAGGAAGCGCCTCCTACCAAGAGACCCAGTACTTC. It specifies CGGSASYQETQYF.

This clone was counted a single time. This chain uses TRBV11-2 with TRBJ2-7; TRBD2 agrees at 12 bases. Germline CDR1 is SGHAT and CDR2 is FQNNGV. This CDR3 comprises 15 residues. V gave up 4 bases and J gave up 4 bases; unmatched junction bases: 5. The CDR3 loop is CASSSASGRVYEQYF. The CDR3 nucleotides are TGTGCCAGCAGCTCCGCTAGCGGGAGGGTGTACGAGCAGTACTTC.

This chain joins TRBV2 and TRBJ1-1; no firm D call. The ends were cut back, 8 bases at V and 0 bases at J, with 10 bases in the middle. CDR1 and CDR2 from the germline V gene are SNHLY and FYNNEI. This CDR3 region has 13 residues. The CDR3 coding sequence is TGTGCCAGCGAGTTGTCCATGAACACTGAAGCTTTCTTT. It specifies CASELSMNTEAFF.

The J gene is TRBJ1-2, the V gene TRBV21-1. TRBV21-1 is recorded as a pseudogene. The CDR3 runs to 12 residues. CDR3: CASSKWGCGYTF. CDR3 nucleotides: TGTGCCAGCAGCAAATGGGGGTGTGGCTACACCTTC.

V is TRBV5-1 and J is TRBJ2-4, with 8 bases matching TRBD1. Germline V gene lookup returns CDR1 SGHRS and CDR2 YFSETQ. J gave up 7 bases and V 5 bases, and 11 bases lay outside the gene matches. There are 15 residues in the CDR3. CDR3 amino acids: CASSSGQDNWNIQYF. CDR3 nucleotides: TGCGCCAGCAGTTCGGGACAGGACAATTGGAACATTCAGTACTTC.

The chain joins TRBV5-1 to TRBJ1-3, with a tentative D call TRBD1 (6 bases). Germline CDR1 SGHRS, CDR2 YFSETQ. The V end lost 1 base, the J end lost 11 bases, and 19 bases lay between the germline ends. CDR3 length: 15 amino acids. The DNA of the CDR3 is TGCGCCAGCAGCTTGAAGACAGGTACGAAAGACGCCATATATTTT. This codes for CASSLKTGTKDAIYF.

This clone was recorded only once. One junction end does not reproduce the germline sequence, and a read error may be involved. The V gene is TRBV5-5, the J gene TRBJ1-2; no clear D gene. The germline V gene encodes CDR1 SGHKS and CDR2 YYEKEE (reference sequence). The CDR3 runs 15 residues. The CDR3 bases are TGTGCCAGCAGCTTGGACGGCAGCGTCAACTTTGGCTACACCTTC. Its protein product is CASSLDGSVNFGYTF. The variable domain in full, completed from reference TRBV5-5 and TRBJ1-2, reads DAGVTQSPTHLIKTRGQQVTLRCSPISGHKSVSWYQQVLGQGPQFIFQYYEKEERGRGNFPDRFSARQFPNYSSELNVNALLLGDSALYLCASSLDGSVNFGYTFGSGTRLTVV.

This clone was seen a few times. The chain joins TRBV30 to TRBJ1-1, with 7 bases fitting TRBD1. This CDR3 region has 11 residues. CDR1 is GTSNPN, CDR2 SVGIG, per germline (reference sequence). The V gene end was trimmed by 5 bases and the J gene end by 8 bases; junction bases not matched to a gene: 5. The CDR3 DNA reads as TGTGCCTGGGACCAGGACAGGGAAGCTTTCTTT. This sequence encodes CAWDQDREAFF. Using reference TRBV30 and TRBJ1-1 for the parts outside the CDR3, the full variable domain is SQTIHQWPATLVQPVGSPLSLECTVEGTSNPNLYWYRQAAGRGLQLLFYSVGIGQISSEVPQNLSASRPQDRQFILSSKKLLLSDSGFYLCAWDQDREAFFGQGTRLTVV.

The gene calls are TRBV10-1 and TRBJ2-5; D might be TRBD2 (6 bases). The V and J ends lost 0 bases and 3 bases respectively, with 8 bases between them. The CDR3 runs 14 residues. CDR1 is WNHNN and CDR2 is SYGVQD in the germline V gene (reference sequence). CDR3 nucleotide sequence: TGCGCCAGCAGTGAGTCGGGGGGAGAAGAGACCCAGTACTTC. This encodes CASSESGGEETQYF.

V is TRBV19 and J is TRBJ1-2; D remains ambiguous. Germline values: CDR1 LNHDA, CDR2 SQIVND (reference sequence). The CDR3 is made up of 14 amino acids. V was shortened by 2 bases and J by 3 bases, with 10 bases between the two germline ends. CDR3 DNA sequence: TGTGCCAGTAGTATAAGGACGAACTACTATGGCTACACCTTC. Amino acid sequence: CASSIRTNYYGYTF.

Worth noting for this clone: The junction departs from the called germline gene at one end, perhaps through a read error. The CDR3 is CASSPQGDIQYF. CDR3 nucleotide sequence: TGTGCCAGCTCCCCACAGGGGGACATTCAGTACTTC. The chain combines TRBV18 with TRBJ2-4; 8 positions agree with TRBD1. The CDR3 length is 12 residues. Germline values: CDR1 KGHSH, CDR2 LQKENI.

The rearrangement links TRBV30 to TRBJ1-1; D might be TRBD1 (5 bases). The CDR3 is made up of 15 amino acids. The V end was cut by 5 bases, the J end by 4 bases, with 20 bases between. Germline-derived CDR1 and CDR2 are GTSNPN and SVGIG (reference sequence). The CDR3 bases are TGTGCCTGGGGAGGGGTCAGGTCGGGCTTCACTGAAGCTTTCTTT. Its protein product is CAWGGVRSGFTEAFF.

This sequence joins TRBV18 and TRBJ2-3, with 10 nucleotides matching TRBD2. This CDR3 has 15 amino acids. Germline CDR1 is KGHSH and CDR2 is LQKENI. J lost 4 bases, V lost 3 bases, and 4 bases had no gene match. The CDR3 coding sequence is TGTGCCAGCTCACCGGCAGCGGGAGGGTCAGATACGCAGTATTTT. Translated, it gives CASSPAAGGSDTQYF.

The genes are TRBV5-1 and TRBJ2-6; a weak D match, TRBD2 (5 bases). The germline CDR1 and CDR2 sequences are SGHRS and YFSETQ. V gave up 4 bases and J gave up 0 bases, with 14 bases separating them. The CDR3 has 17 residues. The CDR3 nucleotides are TGCGCCAGCAGCCCCCTATCCGGGGTCTCTGGGGCCAACGTCCTGACTTTC. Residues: CASSPLSGVSGANVLTF.

CDR3 amino acids: CASSPPAQGGNSPLHF. Here the CDR3 DNA reads TGTGCCAGCTCACCACCGGCCCAGGGTGGCAATTCACCCCTCCACTTT. The J gene is TRBJ1-6, the V gene TRBV18, with D tentatively TRBD1 (5 bases). Germline V gene data show CDR1 as KGHSH and CDR2 as LQKENI. This CDR3 has 16 residues. Trimming stripped 0 bases from V and 7 bases from J, with 13 bases between.